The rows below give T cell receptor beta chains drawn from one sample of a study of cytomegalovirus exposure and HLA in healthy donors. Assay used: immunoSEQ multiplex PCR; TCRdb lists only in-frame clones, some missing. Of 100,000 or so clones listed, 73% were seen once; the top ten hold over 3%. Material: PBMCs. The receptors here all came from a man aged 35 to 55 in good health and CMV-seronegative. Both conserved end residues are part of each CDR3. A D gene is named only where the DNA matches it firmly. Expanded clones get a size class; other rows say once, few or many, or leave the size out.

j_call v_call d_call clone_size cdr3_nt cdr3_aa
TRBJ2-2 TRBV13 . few TGTGCCAGCAGCATGGGCCCCGGGGGCGGGGAGCTGTTTTTT CASSMGPGGGELFF
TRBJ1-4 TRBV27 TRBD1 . TGTGCCAGCAGTTTAATAGGGACAGATGAAAAACTGTTTTTT CASSLIGTDEKLFF
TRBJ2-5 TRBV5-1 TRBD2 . TGCGCCAGCAGCCAAATTCTAGCGGGGGGACAAGAGACCCAGTACTTC CASSQILAGGQETQYF
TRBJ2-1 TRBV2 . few TGTGCCAGCACCACAGGGCCTTACAATGAGCAGTTCTTC CASTTGPYNEQFF
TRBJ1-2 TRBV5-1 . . TGCGCCAGCAGCTTGGAACAGGGATGGGGCTACACCTTC CASSLEQGWGYTF
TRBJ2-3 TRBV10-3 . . TGTGCCGCCGGGACATCCACAGATACGCAGTATTTT CAAGTSTDTQYF
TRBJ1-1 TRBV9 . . TGTGCCAGCAGCGCAAATAGGGAGTCTGAAGCTTTCTTT CASSANRESEAFF
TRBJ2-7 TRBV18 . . TGTGCCAGCTCACCACACCCACTCACCTACGAGCAGTACTTC CASSPHPLTYEQYF
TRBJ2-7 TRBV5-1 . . TGCGCCAGCAGCTTGGATGCGACAGGCTACGAGCAGTACTTC CASSLDATGYEQYF
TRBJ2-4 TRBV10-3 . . TGTGCCATCAGTGACTCAAAGGGCGGGGGCTCTGGTGGAAACATTCAGTACTTC CAISDSKGGGSGGNIQYF
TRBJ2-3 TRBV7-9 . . TGTGCCAGCAGCTTCCCAGGACAAAGCACAGATACGCAGTATTTT CASSFPGQSTDTQYF
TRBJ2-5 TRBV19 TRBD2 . TGTGCCAGTAGTATTCGGGGAGGGGAGACCCAGTACTTC CASSIRGGETQYF
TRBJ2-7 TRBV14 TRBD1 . TGTGCCAGCAGCCAAGTGTCCCCTGGAGGATCCCGTGGGACAGGGGGCAGAAAGGGCGAGCAGTACTTC CASSQVSPGGSRGTGGRKGEQYF
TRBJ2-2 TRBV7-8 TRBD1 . TGTGCCAGCAGCAACAGGGGGTGGATCGGGGAGCTGTTTTTT CASSNRGWIGELFF
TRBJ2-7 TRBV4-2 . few TGTGCCAGCAGCCAAGGGCAACTAGGTCTGCCCTACGAGCAGTACTTC CASSQGQLGLPYEQYF
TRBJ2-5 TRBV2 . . TGTGCCAGTGGGGCGGAGACCCAGTACTTC CASGAETQYF
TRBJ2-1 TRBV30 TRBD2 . TGTGCCTGCCCACCGGGACGGGGGGGGTACAATGAGCAGTTCTTC CACPPGRGGYNEQFF
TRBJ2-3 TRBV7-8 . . TGTGCCAGCAGCTTAAGGGTCGGGGGGCCCCCAGATACGCAGTATTTT CASSLRVGGPPDTQYF
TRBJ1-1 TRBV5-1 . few TGCGCCAGCAGCTTGGCCCAGGGAATGAACACTGAAGCTTTCTTT CASSLAQGMNTEAFF
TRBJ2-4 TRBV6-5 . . TGTGCCACTCAGGGGGGAAACAAAAACATTCAGTACTTC CATQGGNKNIQYF
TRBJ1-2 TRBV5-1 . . TGCGCCAGCAGCTGGGGGCCCGGGGAGGGCTACACCTTC CASSWGPGEGYTF
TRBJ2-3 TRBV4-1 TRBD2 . TGCGCCAGCAGCCAAGAGGGACTAGCGGATTTCACAGATACGCAGTATTTT CASSQEGLADFTDTQYF
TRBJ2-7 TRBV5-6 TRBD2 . TGTGCCAGCAGCTCGGGGGGTTATCGCTCCTACGAGCAGTACTTC CASSSGGYRSYEQYF
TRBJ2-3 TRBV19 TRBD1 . TGTGCCAGTAGTTCCCCTCGGGACAGGGCTTCTAGCACAGATACGCAGTATTTT CASSSPRDRASSTDTQYF
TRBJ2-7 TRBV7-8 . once TGTGCCAGCAGTCTGTCGACGGGTCTCTCCTACGAGCAGTACTTC CASSLSTGLSYEQYF
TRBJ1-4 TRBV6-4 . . TGTGCCAGCAGTGACTCGATCAGGGCAAATGAAAAACTGTTTTTT CASSDSIRANEKLFF
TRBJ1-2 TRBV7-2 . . TGTGCCAGCAGCTTATCGCCAGGGAACTATGGCTACACCTTC CASSLSPGNYGYTF
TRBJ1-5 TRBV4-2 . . TGTGCCAGCAGCCAAGTAGGCATGCAAGGGGATCAGCCCCAGCATTTT CASSQVGMQGDQPQHF
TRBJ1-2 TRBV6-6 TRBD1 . TGTGCCAGCAGTTGGGACAGTCCCGCATCTAACTATGGCTACACCTTC CASSWDSPASNYGYTF
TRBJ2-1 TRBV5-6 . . TGTGCCAGCAGCTTGGCAGGATTCTCCTACAATGAGCAGTTCTTC CASSLAGFSYNEQFF
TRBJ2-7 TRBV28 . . TGTGCCACCACCCGGGGCGGGGCTTCCTACGAGCAGTACTTC CATTRGGASYEQYF
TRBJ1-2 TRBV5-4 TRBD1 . TGTGCCAGCAGCGGGACAGGGAACTATGGCTACACCTTC CASSGTGNYGYTF
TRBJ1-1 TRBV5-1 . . TGCGCCAGCACCCCGGTATCGAACACTGAAGCTTTCTTT CASTPVSNTEAFF
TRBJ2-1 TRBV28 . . TGTGCCAGCAGTTCGGGGTACACCTACAATGAGCAGTTCTTC CASSSGYTYNEQFF
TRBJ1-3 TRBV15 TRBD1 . TGTGCCACCAGTAGACGACAGGGGACAAACACCATATATTTT CATSRRQGTNTIYF
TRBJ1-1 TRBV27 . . TGTGCCAGCGGCCCACAGAACACTGAAGCTTTCTTT CASGPQNTEAFF
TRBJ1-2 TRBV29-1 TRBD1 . TGCAGCGGTCGGGGGGACAGGGGCTCTGGCTACACCTTC CSGRGDRGSGYTF
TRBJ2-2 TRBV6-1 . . TGTGCCAGCAGAATACAGGGTACCGGGGAGCTGTTTTTT CASRIQGTGELFF
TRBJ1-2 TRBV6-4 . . TGTGCCAGCAGTGATCACCCAGACTATGGCTACACCTTC CASSDHPDYGYTF
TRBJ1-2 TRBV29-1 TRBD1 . TGCAGCGTTGTGGGGACAGGGAATGGCTACACCTTC CSVVGTGNGYTF
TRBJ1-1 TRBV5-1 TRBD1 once TGCGCCAGCAGCCCGGCCCGACAGGGCTTGAACACTGAAGCTTTCTTT CASSPARQGLNTEAFF
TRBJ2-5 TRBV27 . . TGTGCCAGCAGTCCAGGGGTGAGGGAGACCCAGTACTTC CASSPGVRETQYF
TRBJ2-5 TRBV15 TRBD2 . TGTGCCACCAGCAGAATTGGGCAACTAGCGGGAGGCGAGACCCAGTACTTC CATSRIGQLAGGETQYF
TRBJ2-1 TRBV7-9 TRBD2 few TGTGCCAGCAGGTTAGCTTTGCGGGGGGGTTCCTACAATGAGCAGTTCTTC CASRLALRGGSYNEQFF
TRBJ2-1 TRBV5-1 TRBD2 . TGCGCCAGCAGCTGGGGGCGGGGGGCCAATGAGCAGTTCTTC CASSWGRGANEQFF
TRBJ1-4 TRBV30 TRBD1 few TGTGCCTGGGGACAGGGGGCAGGTGAAAAACTGTTTTTT CAWGQGAGEKLFF
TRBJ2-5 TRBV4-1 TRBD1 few TGCGCCAGCAGCCATCGGACAGGGCAGTCGGAGACCCAGTACTTC CASSHRTGQSETQYF
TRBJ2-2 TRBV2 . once TGTGCCAGCATTCGGGGAGAGAACACCGGGGAGCTGTTTTTT CASIRGENTGELFF
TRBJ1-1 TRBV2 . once TGTGCCAGCAGTGACAATCCGGGACTTAAGGACACTGAAGCTTTCTTT CASSDNPGLKDTEAFF
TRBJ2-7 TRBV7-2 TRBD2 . TGTGCCAGCAGCTTAGCTAGCGGGGGCGGAACCTACGAGCAGTACTTC CASSLASGGGTYEQYF
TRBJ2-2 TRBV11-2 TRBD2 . TGTGCCAGCAGCCTCGCCGCGGGGGGGCACACCGGGGAGCTGTTTTTT CASSLAAGGHTGELFF
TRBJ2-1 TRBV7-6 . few TGTGCCAGCAGCTCATGGGGGGGGCGTAAGAATGAGCAGTTCTTC CASSSWGGRKNEQFF
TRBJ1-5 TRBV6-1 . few TGTGCCAGCGGGACCCCGGGAGGATATCAGCCCCAGCATTTT CASGTPGGYQPQHF
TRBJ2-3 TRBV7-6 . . TGTGCCAGCAGCTTAAGGCCCAACAGGGAAGATACGCAGTATTTT CASSLRPNREDTQYF
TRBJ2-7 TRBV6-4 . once TGTGCCAGCAGCGTAGGGACTTGGAAGGCCTACGAGCAGTACTTC CASSVGTWKAYEQYF
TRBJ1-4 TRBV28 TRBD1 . TGTGCCAGCCTGACGAGACAGGGGCTTGCAACTAATGAAAAACTGTTTTTT CASLTRQGLATNEKLFF